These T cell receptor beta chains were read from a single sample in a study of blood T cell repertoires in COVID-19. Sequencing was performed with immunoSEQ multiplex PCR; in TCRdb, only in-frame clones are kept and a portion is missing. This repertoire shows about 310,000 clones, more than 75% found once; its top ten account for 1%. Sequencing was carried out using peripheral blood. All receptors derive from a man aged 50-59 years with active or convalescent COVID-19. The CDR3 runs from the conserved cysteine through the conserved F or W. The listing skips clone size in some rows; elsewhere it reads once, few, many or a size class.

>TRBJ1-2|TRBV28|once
CASSVPGQQGYTF
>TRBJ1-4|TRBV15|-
CATSKKGGGAGEKLFF
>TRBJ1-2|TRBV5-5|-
CASSFTAGSGYTF
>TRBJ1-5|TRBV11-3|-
CASSFTLRGSRGDNQPQHF
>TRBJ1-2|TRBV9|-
CASSVGTGEGYTF
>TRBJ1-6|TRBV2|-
CASSPTGSYNSPLHF
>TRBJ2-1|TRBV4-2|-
CASSQTGSGGAHEQFF
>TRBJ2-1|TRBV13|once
CASSFGGRSVGEQFF
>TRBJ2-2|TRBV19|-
CASSIDWDRKNTGELFF
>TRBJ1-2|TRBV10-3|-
CAISESDRAAGYTF
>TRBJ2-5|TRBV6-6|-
CASSYLGQGARETQYF
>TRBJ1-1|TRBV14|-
CASRGRITEAFF
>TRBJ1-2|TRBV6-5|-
CASSRTAGGYGYTF
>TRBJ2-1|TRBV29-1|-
CSVARGLAGGGEQFF
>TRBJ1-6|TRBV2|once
CASRGRGSPLHF
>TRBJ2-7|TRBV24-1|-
CATSDPGTGGYEQYF
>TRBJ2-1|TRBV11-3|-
CASSPERYSNEQFF
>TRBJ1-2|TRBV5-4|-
CASSFLGQGINYGYTF
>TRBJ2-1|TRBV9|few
CASSVNPSGGSSYNEQFF
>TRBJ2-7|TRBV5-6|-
CASSPGGTYEQYF
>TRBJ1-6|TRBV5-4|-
CASSRDRGRTNNSPLHF
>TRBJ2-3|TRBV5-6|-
CASSLAGGSTDTQYF
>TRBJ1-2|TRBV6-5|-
CASSPSVLDYGYTF
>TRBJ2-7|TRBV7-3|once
CASSLSLKLYEQYF
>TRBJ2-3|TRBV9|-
CASSGYSGGTYADTQYF
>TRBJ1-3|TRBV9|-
CASSRESGQGFSGNTIYF
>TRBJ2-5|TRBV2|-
CASSDTSGRETQYF
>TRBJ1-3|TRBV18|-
CASSPGGLSGNTIYF
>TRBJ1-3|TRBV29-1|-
CSVGDSSGNTIYF
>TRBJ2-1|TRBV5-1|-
CASSLSHNEQFF
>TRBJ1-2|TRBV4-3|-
CASSQVNDRPTF
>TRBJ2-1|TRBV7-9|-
CASSNWTGGHYNEQFF
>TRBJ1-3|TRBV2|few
CASRRESSGNTIYF
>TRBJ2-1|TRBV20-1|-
CSASSLARYNEQFF
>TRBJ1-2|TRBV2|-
CASSELATVGGYTF
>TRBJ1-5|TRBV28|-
CASRIQGLNQPQHF
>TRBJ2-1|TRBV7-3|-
CASSPRLAGADEQFF
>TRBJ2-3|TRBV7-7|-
CASSLIAGAGDTQYF
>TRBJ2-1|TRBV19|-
CASSWWTSNSYNEQFF
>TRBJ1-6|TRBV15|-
CATSRDRTGYNSPLHF
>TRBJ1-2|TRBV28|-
CASSSTRGNYGYTF
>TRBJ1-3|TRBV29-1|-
CSVWDRGAGNTIYF